The 22 T cell receptor beta chains listed next were all sequenced from one sample in a study of post-analysis software for immune sequencing data. General observations from the study: With TRBV5-6, TRBV5-1 and TRBV20-1 included, 4 to 6 TRBV segments were more frequent in patients than in controls.

cDNA libraries for TCR beta contained unique molecular identifiers. TCRdb redid the calling of the PCR reads with MiXCR, one entry per CDR3 protein. The table has about 200,000 distinct CDR3 sequences, over 25% seen once. For these TCRs, the target antigens are not known. The sample taken for sequencing was blood. These receptors were collected from a girl aged 2-17 years with multiple sclerosis.

With regard to this clonotype: A single base separates this from a much larger clone, so it may be a read error. The chain carries TRBV20-1 and TRBJ2-7; D gene unclear. Trimming removed 0 bases from V and 3 bases from J, with 12 bases in between. This CDR3 is 14 amino acids long. CDR1 is DFQATT, CDR2 SNEGSKA, per germline (reference sequence). The CDR3 here is CSARDCASHYEQYF. DNA of the CDR3: TGCAGTGCTAGAGATTGCGCGTCACACTACGAGCAGTACTTC.

This clonotype occurred a few times. A much larger clone lies one base from this, so it may be a read error. The chain links TRBV5-1 to TRBJ2-1; 8 bases match TRBD1. Germline-derived CDR1 and CDR2 are SGHRS and YFSETQ. With 0 bases clipped from V and 7 bases from J, the junction kept 6 bases outside the gene matches. The CDR3 has 15 residues. CDR3 bases: TGCGCCAGCAGCTTGGTTGCACAGGGGGAAAATGAGCAGTTCTTC. It specifies CASSLVAQGENEQFF.

J is TRBJ2-2 and V is TRBV29-1; no clear D. V was pared by 4 bases and J by 5 bases, with 11 bases between. This CDR3 is 13 amino acids long. Per the germline V gene, CDR1 is SQVTM and CDR2 is ANQGSEA. CDR3 in amino acids: CSVVLLSTGELFF. As DNA, the CDR3 is TGCAGCGTTGTCCTCCTATCTACCGGGGAGCTGTTTTTT.

The chain combines TRBV6-6 with TRBJ1-3, with unresolved D. Trimming stripped 0 bases from V and 0 bases from J, with 6 bases between. From germline, CDR1 is MNHNY and CDR2 SVGAGI (reference sequence). This CDR3 contains 15 residues. The CDR3 DNA is TGTGCCAGCAGTTACTCGACCTTCTCTGGAAACACCATATATTTT. As protein: CASSYSTFSGNTIYF.

This clonotype was counted many times. The gene calls are TRBV5-1 and TRBJ2-1; 7 bases fit TRBD2. This CDR3 has 15 amino acids. Germline-derived CDR1 and CDR2 are SGHRS and YFSETQ. J lost 2 bases, V lost 0 bases, and 2 bases had no gene match. Here the CDR3 DNA reads TGCGCCAGCAGCTTGGGCGGGACTACCTACAATGAGCAGTTCTTC. This sequence encodes CASSLGGTTYNEQFF.

V gene TRBV5-1 combines with J gene TRBJ1-1; weak D call: TRBD1 (5 bases). The germline V gene encodes CDR1 SGHRS and CDR2 YFSETQ. This CDR3 has 15 amino acids. V was trimmed by 0 bases and J by 5 bases, leaving 14 bases between them. The CDR3 coding sequence is TGCGCCAGCAGCTTGGGGCTTAGGCAGGGAACTGAAGCTTTCTTT. Amino acid sequence: CASSLGLRQGTEAFF.

The V call is TRBV7-2, the J call TRBJ1-1; 8 bases match TRBD1. The CDR3 is 16 amino acids. CDR1 and CDR2 (germline): SGHTA, FQGNSA. Trimming cost V 5 bases and J 1 base; bases outside gene matches: 9. The CDR3 here is CASSPPGQGANTEAFF. Here the CDR3 DNA reads TGTGCCAGCAGCCCCCCCGGACAGGGAGCGAACACTGAAGCTTTCTTT.

This chain connects TRBV28 to TRBJ2-1, with 7 nucleotides matching TRBD2. The CDR3 is made up of 13 amino acids. Germline V lookup: CDR1 MDHEN, CDR2 SYDVKM. J was trimmed by 8 bases and V by 6 bases; bases with no gene match: 7. This CDR3 reads CASSPAGRYEQFF. CDR3 sequence (DNA): TGTGCCAGCAGCCCAGCGGGACGGTATGAGCAGTTCTTC.

In this sample, this clonotype turned up a few times. The chain uses TRBV5-6 and TRBJ2-1; D possibly corresponds to TRBD2 (6 bases). CDR3 size: 16 residues. CDR1 SGHDT and CDR2 YYEEEE come from the germline V gene. The ends were cut back, 4 bases at V and 7 bases at J, with 21 bases in the middle. As DNA, the CDR3 is TGTGCCAGCAGCCTGAGGACTAAACTCATCCGAAATGAGCAGTTCTTC. It specifies CASSLRTKLIRNEQFF.

The rearrangement joins TRBV5-6 to TRBJ1-2, with a possible D match to TRBD1 (5 bases). V was pared by 3 bases and J by 8 bases, with 17 bases between. The CDR3 has 14 amino acids. In germline, CDR1 is SGHDT, CDR2 YYEEEE. CDR3 nucleotide sequence: TGTGCCAGCAGCTCGACGGGACGGACTCGGGGCTACACCTTC. As protein: CASSSTGRTRGYTF.

DNA for the CDR3: TGTGCCAGCTCGTGGGGGCACATAGATACGCAGTATTTT. It is translated as CASSWGHIDTQYF. The chain employs TRBV7-9 and TRBJ2-3, with D possibly matching TRBD1 (6 bases). This CDR3 has 13 residues. The V end was cut by 8 bases, the J end by 5 bases, with 14 bases between. Germline V gene sequence: CDR1 SEHNR, CDR2 FQNEAQ (reference sequence).

With regard to this clonotype: A much more abundant neighbour one base away suggests this may be a read error. CDR3 loop: CASSEFGEVSTEAFF. CDR3 nucleotide sequence: TGTGCCAGCAGTGAATTTGGGGAGGTCTCCACTGAAGCTTTCTTT. V is TRBV25-1 and J is TRBJ1-1, with D unclear. Trimming left V 1 base short and J 4 bases short, with 13 bases between. CDR1 MGHDK and CDR2 SYGVNS come from the germline V gene. The CDR3 has 15 residues.

The table lists this clonotype with many counts. This rearrangement joins TRBV5-5 to TRBJ1-2; TRBD1 matches at 8 bases. Germline CDR1 reads SGHKS; CDR2 reads YYEKEE (reference sequence). The V and J ends lost 4 bases and 4 bases, in that order; junction bases with no gene match: 6. The CDR3 is 14 residues long. The CDR3 reads CASSLGQGPYGYTF. CDR3 DNA: TGTGCCAGCAGCCTCGGACAGGGCCCCTATGGCTACACCTTC.

V usage is TRBV20-1 and J usage is TRBJ1-5, with D perhaps matching TRBD1 (5 bases). Germline CDR1 and CDR2: DFQATT and SNEGSKA (reference sequence). V was cut by 0 bases and J by 1 base, with 19 bases left in between. The CDR3 totals 18 residues. The CDR3 DNA follows: TGCAGTGCTAGAGATCTTAAGGGGTCAAGGCGGAGCAATCAGCCCCAGCATTTT. Translating it yields CSARDLKGSRRSNQPQHF.

The rearrangement joins TRBV6-1 to TRBJ2-3; weak D call: TRBD2 (6 bases). The CDR3 contains 14 residues. The germline V and J ends were trimmed by 8 bases and 5 bases, with 17 bases remaining between them. Germline V gives CDR1 MNHNS, CDR2 SASEGT. The CDR3 sequence is CASVERARGDTQYF. The CDR3 DNA sequence: TGTGCCAGCGTAGAGCGGGCTAGAGGAGATACGCAGTATTTT.

The V gene is TRBV3-1, the J gene TRBJ2-1; D gene uncertain. Germline V CDR1 and CDR2: LGHDT, YNNKEL (reference sequence). CDR3 length equals 15 residues. V was clipped by 1 base and J by 10 bases, with 17 bases between them. This CDR3 reads CASSQGFVGSYEQFF. The CDR3 bases are TGTGCCAGCAGCCAAGGTTTCGTCGGCTCCTACGAGCAGTTCTTC.

This clonotype has a count of ten or more. The J gene is TRBJ2-7, the V gene TRBV15; D not resolved. V was cut by 3 bases and J by 5 bases, with 14 bases left in between. Per germline, CDR1 LNHNV and CDR2 YYDKDF (reference sequence). The CDR3 loop spans 14 amino acids. The CDR3 nucleotides are TGTGCCACCAGCAGGGGATCTGAGTCCCACGAGCAGTACTTC. It translates to CATSRGSESHEQYF.

This sequence joins TRBV21-1 and TRBJ2-2; the table's D gene call, TRBD1, was not cross checked with the DNA. TRBV21-1 is a pseudogene. The CDR3 runs to 17 residues. The CDR3 here is CASRSRLQVTNTGELFF. CDR3 in DNA: TGTGCCAGCAGGTCGAGATTACAGGTCACGAACACCGGGGAGCTGTTTTTT.

On this clonotype itself: With a much larger clone just one base away, this may be a read error. V usage is TRBV12-3 or TRBV12-4 and J usage is TRBJ2-5; no definite D call. The DNA matches TRBJ2-7 better at its end, which makes the J call doubtful. CDR3 length: 11 residues. CDR3 nucleotides: TGTGCCGGCAGTTTTATCCACGAGCAGTACTTC. As protein: CAGSFIHEQYF.

The sample holds many counts of this clonotype. V usage is TRBV15 and J usage is TRBJ2-3; 7 bases map to TRBD2. Germline values: CDR1 LNHNV, CDR2 YYDKDF (reference sequence). The CDR3 runs to 14 residues. V gave up 2 bases and J gave up 3 bases; unmatched junction bases: 2. The CDR3 coding sequence is TGTGCCACCAGCAGACGCGGGGGAACAGATACGCAGTATTTT. The encoded protein is CATSRRGGTDTQYF.

This clonotype occurred a few times. This may be a read error: a much more frequent sequence differs by one nucleotide. This chain connects TRBV5-1 to TRBJ2-5; D gene uncertain. The CDR3 totals 13 residues. Germline V gives CDR1 SGHRS, CDR2 YFSETQ. CDR3 in DNA: TGCGCCGGCAGCCGAATCGCACAAGAGACCCAGTACTTC. As protein: CAGSRIAQETQYF.

This clonotype was picked up many times. The chain couples TRBV28 to TRBJ2-7; D is possibly TRBD2 (5 bases). The CDR3 loop spans 15 amino acids. V was cut by 5 bases and J by 0 bases, with 14 bases left in between. Germline V gives CDR1 MDHEN, CDR2 SYDVKM. CDR3 coding DNA: TGTGCCAGCAGTGGGTCGAGCGGCAGCTCCTACGAGCAGTACTTC. Translation gives CASSGSSGSSYEQYF.